The sequence of this T cell receptor beta chain was determined in a study of cytomegalovirus exposure and HLA in healthy donors. 60 Vbeta and 13 Jbeta primers were used in PCR. The repertoire was sequenced with immunoSEQ multiplex PCR; TCRdb's copy has only in-frame clones and lacks some. This sample has approximately 110,000 clones, with 60% to 85% found just once. As concerns this clone: Its antigen remains unidentified.

The V and J ends lost 7 bases and 3 bases, in that order; junction bases with no gene match: 14. The germline CDR1 and CDR2 sequences are SGHTA and FQGNSA. CDR3 length equals 16 residues. Study results and limitations: Cytomegalovirus status was reportedly diagnosed by the classifier with high specificity and sensitivity. TCR beta chains associated with HLA were, in a later analysis, more clonally expanded than equally common others. Investigators reported 150 to 200 TCR beta chains as tied to cytomegalovirus.

The chain is built from TRBV7-2 and TRBJ1-1; 7 positions agree with TRBD1. The sequence came from a woman aged 40 to 50 in good health and CMV-seropositive. The sample consisted of PBMCs. CDR3 DNA: TGTGCCAGCAAGTTCCGCGCCGACAGGGTGGACACTGAAGCTTTCTTT. It is translated as CASKFRADRVDTEAFF. Drawing the rest from reference TRBV7-2 and TRBJ1-1, the complete variable domain is GAGVSQSPSNKVTEKGKDVELRCDPISGHTALYWYRQSLGQGLEFLIYFQGNSAPDKSGLPSDRFSAERTGGSVSTLTIQRTQQEDSAVYLCASKFRADRVDTEAFFGQGTRLTVV.